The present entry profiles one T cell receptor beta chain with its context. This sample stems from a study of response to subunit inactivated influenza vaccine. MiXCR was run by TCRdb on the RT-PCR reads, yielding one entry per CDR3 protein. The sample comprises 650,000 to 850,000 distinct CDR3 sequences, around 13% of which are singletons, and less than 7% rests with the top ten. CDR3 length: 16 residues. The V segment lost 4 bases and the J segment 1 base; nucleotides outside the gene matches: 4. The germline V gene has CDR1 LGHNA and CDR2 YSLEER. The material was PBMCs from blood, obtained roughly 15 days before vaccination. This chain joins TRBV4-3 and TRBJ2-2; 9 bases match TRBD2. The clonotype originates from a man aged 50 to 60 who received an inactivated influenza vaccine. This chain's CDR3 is CASSPRAGGNTGELFF. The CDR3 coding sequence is TGCGCCAGCAGCCCTAGAGCGGGAGGGAACACCGGGGAGCTGTTTTTT.